This TCR beta chain is drawn from a study of blood T cells in healthy people across ages. Study at large: Template switching picked up about one barcoded beta molecule for each two T cells.

J gave up 3 bases and V 3 bases, and 4 bases lay outside the gene matches. There are 14 residues in the CDR3. Looked up from germline, CDR1 is LNHNV and CDR2 is YYDKDF (reference sequence). PCR was performed a second time for roughly 7 to 12 cycles using a sample-barcoded 5' primer and a J-beta primer mix. TCRdb independently ran MiXCR on the 5' RACE reads; one entry per CDR3 protein. The table lists about 1.6 million distinct CDR3 sequences, about 32% of them singletons. Russia was home to the donors, healthy Caucasian individuals aged roughly 6 to 95. This chain uses TRBV15 with TRBJ1-2; 7 bases are shared with TRBD1. The material sequenced was blood. The TCR comes from a woman in her twenties or thirties in good health. Here the CDR3 DNA reads TGTGCCACCAGCAGGTACCAGGGGGACTATGGCTACACCTTC. Translated: CATSRYQGDYGYTF.